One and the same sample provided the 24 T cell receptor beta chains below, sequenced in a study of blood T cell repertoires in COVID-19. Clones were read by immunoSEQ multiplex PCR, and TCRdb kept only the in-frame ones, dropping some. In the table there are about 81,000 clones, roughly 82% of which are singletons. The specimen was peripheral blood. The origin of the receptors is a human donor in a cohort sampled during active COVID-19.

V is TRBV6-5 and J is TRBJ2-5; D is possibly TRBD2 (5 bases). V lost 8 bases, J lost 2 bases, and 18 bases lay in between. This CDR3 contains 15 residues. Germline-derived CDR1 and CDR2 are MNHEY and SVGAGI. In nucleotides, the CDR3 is TGTGCCAGCTTTGGTCTTATGGAGGCGCAAGAGACCCAGTACTTC. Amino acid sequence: CASFGLMEAQETQYF.

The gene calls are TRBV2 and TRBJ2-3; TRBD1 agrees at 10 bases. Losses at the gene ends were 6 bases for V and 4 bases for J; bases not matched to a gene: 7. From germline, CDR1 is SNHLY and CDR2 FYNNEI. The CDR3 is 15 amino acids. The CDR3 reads CASRTDRGRSDTQYF. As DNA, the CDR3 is TGTGCCAGCAGGACGGACAGGGGGAGATCAGATACGCAGTATTTT.

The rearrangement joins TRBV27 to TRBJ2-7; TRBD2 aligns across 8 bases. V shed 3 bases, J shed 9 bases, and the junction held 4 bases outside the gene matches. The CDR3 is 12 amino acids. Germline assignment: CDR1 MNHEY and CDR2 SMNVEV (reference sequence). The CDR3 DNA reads TGTGCCAGCAGTTTCGGGGGGGGAGCGCAGTACTTC. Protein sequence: CASSFGGGAQYF.

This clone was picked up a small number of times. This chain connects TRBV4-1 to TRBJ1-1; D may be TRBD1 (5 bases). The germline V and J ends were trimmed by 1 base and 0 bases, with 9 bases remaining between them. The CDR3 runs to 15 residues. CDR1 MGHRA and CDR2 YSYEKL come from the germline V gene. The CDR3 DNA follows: TGCGCCAGCAGCCAAGGAGACAGAATGAACACTGAAGCTTTCTTT. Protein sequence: CASSQGDRMNTEAFF.

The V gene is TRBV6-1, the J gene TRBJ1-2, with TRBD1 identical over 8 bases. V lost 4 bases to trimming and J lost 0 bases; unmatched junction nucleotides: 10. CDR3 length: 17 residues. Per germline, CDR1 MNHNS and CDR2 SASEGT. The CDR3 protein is CASSVDRGLLANYGYTF. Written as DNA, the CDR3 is TGTGCCAGCAGTGTAGACAGGGGCCTCCTAGCTAACTATGGCTACACCTTC.

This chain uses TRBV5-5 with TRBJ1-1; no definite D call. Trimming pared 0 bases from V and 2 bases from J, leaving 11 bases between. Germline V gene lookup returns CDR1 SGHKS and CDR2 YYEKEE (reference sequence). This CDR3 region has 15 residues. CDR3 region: CASSLVRGSNTEAFF. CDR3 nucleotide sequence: TGTGCCAGCAGCTTGGTCCGAGGGAGCAACACTGAAGCTTTCTTT. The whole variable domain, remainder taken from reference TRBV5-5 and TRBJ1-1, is DAGVTQSPTHLIKTRGQQVTLRCSPISGHKSVSWYQQVLGQGPQFIFQYYEKEERGRGNFPDRFSARQFPNYSSELNVNALLLGDSALYLCASSLVRGSNTEAFFGQGTRLTVV.

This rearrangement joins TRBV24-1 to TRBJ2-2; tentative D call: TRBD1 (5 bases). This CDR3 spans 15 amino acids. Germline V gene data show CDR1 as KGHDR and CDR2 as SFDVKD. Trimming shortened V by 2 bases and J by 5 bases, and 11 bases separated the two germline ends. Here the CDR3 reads CATSDSRVGTGELFF. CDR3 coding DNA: TGTGCCACCAGTGATTCCAGGGTAGGGACCGGGGAGCTGTTTTTT.

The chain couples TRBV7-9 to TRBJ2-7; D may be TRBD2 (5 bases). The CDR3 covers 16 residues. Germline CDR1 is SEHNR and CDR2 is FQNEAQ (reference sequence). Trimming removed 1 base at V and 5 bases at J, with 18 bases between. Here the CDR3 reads CASSLGLGRSEDEQYF. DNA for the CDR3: TGTGCCAGCAGCTTAGGCCTGGGAAGGTCGGAGGACGAGCAGTACTTC. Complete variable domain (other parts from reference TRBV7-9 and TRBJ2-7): DTGVSQNPRHKITKRGQNVTFRCDPISEHNRLYWYRQTLGQGPEFLTYFQNEAQLEKSRLLSDRFSAERPKGSFSTLEIQRTEQGDSAMYLCASSLGLGRSEDEQYFGPGTRLTVT.

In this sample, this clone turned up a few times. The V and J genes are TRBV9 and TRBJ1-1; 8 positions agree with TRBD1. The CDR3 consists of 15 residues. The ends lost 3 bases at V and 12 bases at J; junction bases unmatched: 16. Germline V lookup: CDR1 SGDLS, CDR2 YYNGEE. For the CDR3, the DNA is TGTGCCAGCAGCGCCAGCACGACAGGGGCCTACACGACTTTCTTT. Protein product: CASSASTTGAYTTFF.

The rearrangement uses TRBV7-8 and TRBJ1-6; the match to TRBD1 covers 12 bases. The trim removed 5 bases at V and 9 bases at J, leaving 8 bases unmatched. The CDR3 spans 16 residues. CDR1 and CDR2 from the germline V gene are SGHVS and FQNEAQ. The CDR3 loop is CASSNRDRGPSSPLHF. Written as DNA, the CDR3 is TGTGCCAGCAGCAACCGGGACAGGGGGCCAAGTTCACCCCTCCACTTT. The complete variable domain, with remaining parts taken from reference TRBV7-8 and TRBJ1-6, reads GAGVSQSPRYKVAKRGQDVALRCDPISGHVSLFWYQQALGQGPEFLTYFQNEAQLDKSGLPSDRFFAERPEGSVSTLKIQRTQQEDSAVYLCASSNRDRGPSSPLHFGNGTRLTVT.

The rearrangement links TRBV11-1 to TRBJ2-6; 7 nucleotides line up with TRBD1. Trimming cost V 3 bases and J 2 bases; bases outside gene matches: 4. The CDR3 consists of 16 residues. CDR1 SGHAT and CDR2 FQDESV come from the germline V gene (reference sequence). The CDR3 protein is CASSFPGTAGANVLTF. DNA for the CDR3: TGTGCCAGCAGCTTCCCAGGGACAGCTGGGGCCAACGTCCTGACTTTC.

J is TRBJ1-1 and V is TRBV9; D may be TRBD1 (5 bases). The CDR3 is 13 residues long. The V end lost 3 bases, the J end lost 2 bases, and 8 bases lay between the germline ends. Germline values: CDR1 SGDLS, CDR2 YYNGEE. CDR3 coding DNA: TGTGCCAGCAGCGCCAGGGTAAACACTGAAGCTTTCTTT. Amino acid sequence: CASSARVNTEAFF.

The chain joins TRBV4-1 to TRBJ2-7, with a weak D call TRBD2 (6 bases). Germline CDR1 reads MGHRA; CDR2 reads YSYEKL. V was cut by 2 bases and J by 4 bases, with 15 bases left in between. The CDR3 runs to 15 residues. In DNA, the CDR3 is TGCGCCAGCAGCCAACAACCAGGAGGGCGGTACGAGCAGTACTTC. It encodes CASSQQPGGRYEQYF.

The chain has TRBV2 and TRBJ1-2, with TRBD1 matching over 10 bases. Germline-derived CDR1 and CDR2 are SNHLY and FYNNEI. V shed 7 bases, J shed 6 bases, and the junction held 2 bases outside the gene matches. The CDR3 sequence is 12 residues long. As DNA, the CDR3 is TGTGCCAGCAAGACAGGGGGCGATGGCTACACCTTC. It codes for CASKTGGDGYTF.

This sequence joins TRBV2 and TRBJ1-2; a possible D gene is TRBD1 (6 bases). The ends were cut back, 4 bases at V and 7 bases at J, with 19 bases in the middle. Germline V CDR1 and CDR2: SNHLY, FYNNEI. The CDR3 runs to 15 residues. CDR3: CASSGNRQGLGGYTF. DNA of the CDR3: TGTGCCAGCAGTGGGAACCGTCAGGGGCTGGGTGGCTACACCTTC.

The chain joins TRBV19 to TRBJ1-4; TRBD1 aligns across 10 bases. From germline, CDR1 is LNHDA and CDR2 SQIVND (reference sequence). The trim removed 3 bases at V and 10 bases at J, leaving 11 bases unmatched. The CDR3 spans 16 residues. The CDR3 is CASSISSRDRGGKLFF. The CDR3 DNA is TGTGCCAGTAGTATCTCGTCCCGGGACAGGGGCGGAAAACTGTTTTTT. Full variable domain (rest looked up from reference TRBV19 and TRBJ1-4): DGGITQSPKYLFRKEGQNVTLSCEQNLNHDAMYWYRQDPGQGLRLIYYSQIVNDFQKGDIAEGYSVSREKKESFPLTVTSAQKNPTAFYLCASSISSRDRGGKLFFGSGTQLSVL.

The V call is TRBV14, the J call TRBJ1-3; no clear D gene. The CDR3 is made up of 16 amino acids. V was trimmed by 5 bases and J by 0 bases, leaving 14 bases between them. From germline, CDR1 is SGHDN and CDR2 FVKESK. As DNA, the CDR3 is TGTGCCAGCAGCAGAACAGAGTTAGTCTCTGGAAACACCATATATTTT. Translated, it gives CASSRTELVSGNTIYF. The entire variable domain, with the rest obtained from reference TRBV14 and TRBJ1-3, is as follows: EAGVTQFPSHSVIEKGQTVTLRCDPISGHDNLYWYRRVMGKEIKFLLHFVKESKQDESGMPNNRFLAERTGGTYSTLKVQPAELEDSGVYFCASSRTELVSGNTIYFGEGSWLTVV.

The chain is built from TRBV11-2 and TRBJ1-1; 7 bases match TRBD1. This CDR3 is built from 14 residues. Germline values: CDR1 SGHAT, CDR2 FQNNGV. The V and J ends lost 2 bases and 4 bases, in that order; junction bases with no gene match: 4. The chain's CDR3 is CASSLQQGGTEAFF. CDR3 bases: TGTGCCAGCAGCTTACAGCAGGGGGGCACTGAAGCTTTCTTT.

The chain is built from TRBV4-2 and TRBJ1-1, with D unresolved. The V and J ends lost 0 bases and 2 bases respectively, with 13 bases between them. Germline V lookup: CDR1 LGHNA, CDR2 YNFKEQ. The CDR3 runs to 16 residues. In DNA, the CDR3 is TGTGCCAGCAGCCAAGATATAGTCGGGGTAAACACTGAAGCTTTCTTT. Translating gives CASSQDIVGVNTEAFF.

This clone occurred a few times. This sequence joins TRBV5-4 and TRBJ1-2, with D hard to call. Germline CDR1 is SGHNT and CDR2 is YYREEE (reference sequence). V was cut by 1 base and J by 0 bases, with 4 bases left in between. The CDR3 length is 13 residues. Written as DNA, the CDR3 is TGTGCCAGCAGCTTGCCGGCTAACTATGGCTACACCTTC. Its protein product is CASSLPANYGYTF.

The CDR3 nucleotides read TGTGCCAGCAGCTTGGTAGGGGGCGGGGAGACCCAGTACTTC. This encodes CASSLVGGGETQYF. The V gene is TRBV5-6, the J gene TRBJ2-5, with 7 bases aligning to TRBD1. Per the germline V gene, CDR1 is SGHDT and CDR2 is YYEEEE. V lost 0 bases to trimming and J lost 5 bases; unmatched junction nucleotides: 4. The CDR3 has 14 amino acids.

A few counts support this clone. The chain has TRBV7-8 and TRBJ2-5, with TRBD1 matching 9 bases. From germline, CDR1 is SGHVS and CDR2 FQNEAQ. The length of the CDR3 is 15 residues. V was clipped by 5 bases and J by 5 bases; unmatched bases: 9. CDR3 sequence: CASSPHGTGKETQYF. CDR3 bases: TGTGCCAGCAGCCCGCACGGGACAGGGAAGGAGACCCAGTACTTC.

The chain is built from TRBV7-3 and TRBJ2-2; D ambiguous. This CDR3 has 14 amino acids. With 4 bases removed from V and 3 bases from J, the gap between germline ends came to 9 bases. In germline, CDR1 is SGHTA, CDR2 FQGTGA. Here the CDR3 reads CASSSELHTGELFF. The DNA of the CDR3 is TGTGCCAGCAGCTCGGAACTACACACCGGGGAGCTGTTTTTT.

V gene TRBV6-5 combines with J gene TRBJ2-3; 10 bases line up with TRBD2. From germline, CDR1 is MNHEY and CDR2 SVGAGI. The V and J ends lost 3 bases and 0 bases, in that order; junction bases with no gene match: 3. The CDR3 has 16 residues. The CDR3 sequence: CASSYSGGTSTDTQYF. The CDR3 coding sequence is TGTGCCAGCAGTTATAGCGGGGGGACTAGCACAGATACGCAGTATTTT.